These 16 T cell receptor beta chains were sequenced from one sample in a study of CD8 T cells in ankylosing spondylitis. TCRdb used MiXCR to reprocess the 5' RACE reads, holding one entry per CDR3 protein. Altogether over 60,000 distinct CDR3 sequences are present, roughly 5% being singletons, with the ten largest covering 2% to 2.5%. The sequenced material came from blood, either unsorted or a sorted T cell fraction (not recorded which). Every receptor here comes from a male donor with ankylosing spondylitis or in good health (not recorded which).

In its sample, this clonotype was seen many times. The chain uses TRBV29-1 and TRBJ2-6, with D unresolved. Trimming removed 4 bases from V and 0 bases from J, with 10 bases in between. The CDR3 is 15 amino acids. CDR1 and CDR2 from the germline V gene are SQVTM and ANQGSEA. CDR3 DNA sequence: TGCAGCGTTGCCCAGGTTCGCTCTGGGGCCAACGTCCTGACTTTC. Translating gives CSVAQVRSGANVLTF.

The chain uses TRBV20-1 and TRBJ1-1; 8 bases map to TRBD1. The CDR3 consists of 13 residues. With V trimmed by 3 bases and J by 7 bases, 7 bases remained unmatched. Germline V gives CDR1 DFQATT, CDR2 SNEGSKA (reference sequence). The CDR3 DNA reads TGCAGTGCTAGCAGGGGGCTATCGGGTGAAGCTTTCTTT. Amino acid sequence: CSASRGLSGEAFF.

Ten or more counts support this clonotype. V and J are TRBV6-2 or TRBV6-3 and TRBJ2-2, with TRBD1 identical over 7 bases. The germline V gene encodes CDR1 MNHEY and CDR2 SVGEGT. The junction had 10 bases not matched to a gene; V was cut back by 5 bases and J by 7 bases. This CDR3 comprises 15 residues. The CDR3 region is CASSGILRGIGELFF. The CDR3 DNA reads TGTGCCAGCAGTGGCATCCTCAGGGGGATCGGGGAGCTGTTTTTT.

Notes on this clonotype: Just one base apart from a much larger clone, this may be a read error. The rearrangement joins TRBV5-1 to TRBJ1-1; TRBD1 matches 7 bases. The CDR3 length is 15 residues. CDR1 is SGHRS and CDR2 is YFSETQ in the germline V gene. The CDR3 DNA reads TGCGCCAGCAGCTCCCGGACAGGCACGAATACTGAAACTTTCTTT. As protein: CASSSRTGTNTETFF.

This clonotype was detected many times. This rearrangement joins TRBV6-2 or TRBV6-3 to TRBJ2-2; TRBD1 is a possible D gene (6 bases). The CDR3 is 14 residues long. Deletions cut 6 bases from V and 1 base from J, with 9 bases between. Per the germline V gene, CDR1 is MNHEY and CDR2 is SVGEGT. The CDR3 sequence: CASRTTGNTGELFF. As DNA, the CDR3 is TGTGCCAGCAGGACGACAGGGAACACCGGGGAGCTGTTTTTT.

This clonotype was recorded at least ten times. The chain recombines TRBV3-1 with TRBJ2-7; D ambiguous. The CDR3 has 13 residues. V lost 3 bases, J lost 7 bases, and 13 bases lay in between. Germline CDR1 and CDR2: LGHDT and YNNKEL (reference sequence). CDR3 loop: CASSQMKGREQYF. CDR3 DNA sequence: TGTGCCAGCAGCCAGATGAAGGGTCGGGAGCAGTACTTC.

The genes are TRBV7-2 and TRBJ2-1; 9 positions match TRBD2. Germline CDR1 and CDR2: SGHTA and FQGNSA. With V trimmed by 2 bases and J by 2 bases, 4 bases remained unmatched. The CDR3 spans 16 residues. For the CDR3, the DNA is TGTGCCAGCAGCTTACTCAGCGGGGGGACCTACAATGAGCAGTTCTTC. Translating it yields CASSLLSGGTYNEQFF.

This chain links TRBV7-9 with TRBJ2-7; D ambiguous. CDR1 is SEHNR, CDR2 FQNEAQ, per germline (reference sequence). The CDR3 is 15 residues long. V was trimmed by 3 bases and J by 2 bases, leaving 14 bases between them. CDR3: CASSFSLGPTYEQYF. The CDR3 coding sequence is TGTGCCAGCAGCTTCTCGTTGGGTCCAACCTACGAGCAGTACTTC.

This clonotype has a count of ten or more. The CDR3 sequence is CASSLLSGTTNEKLFF. For the CDR3, the DNA is TGTGCCAGCAGTTTGCTTTCCGGGACAACTAATGAAAAACTGTTTTTT. The chain carries TRBV28 and TRBJ1-4; D call uncertain. The CDR3 is 16 amino acids. Germline loops: CDR1 MDHEN, CDR2 SYDVKM. Trimming cost V 3 bases and J 0 bases, with 11 bases left between them.

This clonotype was found a few times. The J gene is TRBJ2-2, the V gene TRBV20-1, with D perhaps TRBD1 or TRBD2 (5 bases each). The CDR3 contains 14 residues. Germline CDR1 DFQATT, CDR2 SNEGSKA (reference sequence). V was cut by 6 bases and J by 1 base, with 12 bases left in between. The CDR3 DNA sequence: TGCAGTGCAGCCGGGACGGTGAACACCGGGGAGCTGTTTTTT. Translation: CSAAGTVNTGELFF.

This clonotype was found many times. V is TRBV7-9 and J is TRBJ1-6, with unresolved D. V lost 1 base to trimming and J lost 8 bases, with 12 bases between them. The CDR3 contains 15 residues. The germline V gene has CDR1 SEHNR and CDR2 FQNEAQ (reference sequence). The CDR3 nucleotides read TGTGCCAGCAGCTTAGATATGATGCCCGATTCACCCCTCCACTTT. It codes for CASSLDMMPDSPLHF.

The sample holds many counts of this clonotype. V and J are TRBV4-2 and TRBJ2-3, with 14 bases fitting TRBD2. The CDR3 sequence is 18 residues long. The junction had 6 bases not matched to a gene; V was cut back by 4 bases and J by 0 bases. In germline, CDR1 is LGHNA, CDR2 YNFKEQ. The CDR3 loop is CASSPRLAGGTSTDTQYF. The CDR3 DNA reads TGTGCCAGCAGCCCCCGACTAGCGGGGGGGACTAGCACAGATACGCAGTATTTT.

This clonotype was counted many times. The rearrangement links TRBV6-5 to TRBJ1-2; no clear D. CDR1 and CDR2 (germline): MNHEY, SVGAGI. V gave up 0 bases and J gave up 7 bases, with 21 bases separating them. This CDR3 is 17 amino acids long. CDR3 coding DNA: TGTGCCAGCAGTTACTCCCCCCGACAAGGAATATCGGGTGGCTACACCTTC. It translates to CASSYSPRQGISGGYTF.

This clonotype was seen many times. The J gene is TRBJ1-6, the V gene TRBV7-9; D unresolved. V was shortened by 0 bases and J by 12 bases, with 9 bases between the two germline ends. CDR1 and CDR2 from the germline V gene are SEHNR and FQNEAQ (reference sequence). CDR3 length: 13 residues. The CDR3 DNA reads as TGTGCCAGCAGCTTAGCTAAGGTCGTACCCCTCCACTTT. This translates into CASSLAKVVPLHF. The variable domain in full, with the rest retrieved from reference TRBV7-9 and TRBJ1-6, is DTGVSQNPRHKITKRGQNVTFRCDPISEHNRLYWYRQTLGQGPEFLTYFQNEAQLEKSRLLSDRFSAERPKGSFSTLEIQRTEQGDSAMYLCASSLAKVVPLHFGNGTRLTVT.

This clonotype was counted ten times or more. V and J are TRBV5-4 and TRBJ2-5, with D unresolved. V dropped 1 base and J dropped 1 base, with 8 bases sitting between them. In germline, CDR1 is SGHNT, CDR2 YYREEE (reference sequence). This CDR3 is built from 14 residues. The CDR3 spells CASSLNPTQETQYF. The CDR3 nucleotides are TGTGCCAGCAGCTTGAACCCCACCCAAGAGACCCAGTACTTC.

This clonotype was seen many times. The J gene is TRBJ2-1, the V gene TRBV2, with 9 bases matching TRBD2. The CDR3 consists of 14 residues. Germline CDR1 and CDR2: SNHLY and FYNNEI. Trimming at V came to 8 bases and at J to 4 bases, leaving 6 bases not matched to a gene. The CDR3, as DNA: TGTGCCAGCCGGGCGGGGGGGCCGTACAATGAGCAGTTCTTC. Its protein is CASRAGGPYNEQFF.